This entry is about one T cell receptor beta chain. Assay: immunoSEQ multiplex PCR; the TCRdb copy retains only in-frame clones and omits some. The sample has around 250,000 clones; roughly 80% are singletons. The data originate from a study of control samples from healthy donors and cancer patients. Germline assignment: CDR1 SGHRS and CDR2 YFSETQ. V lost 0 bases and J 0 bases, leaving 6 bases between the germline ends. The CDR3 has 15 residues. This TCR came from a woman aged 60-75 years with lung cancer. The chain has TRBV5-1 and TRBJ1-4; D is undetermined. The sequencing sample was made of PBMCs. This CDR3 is CASSLDRPTNEKLFF. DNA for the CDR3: TGCGCCAGCAGCTTGGACAGACCAACTAATGAAAAACTGTTTTTT.